Below are 30 T cell receptor beta chains sequenced from a single sample in a study of T-cell reconstitution after alpha-beta-depleted transplantation in children. A library of TCRbeta sequences, prepared with unique molecular identifiers, was generated. TCRdb ran MiXCR on the PCR reads and lists one entry per CDR3 protein. The sample consists of fewer than 750,000 distinct CDR3 sequences, over 20% of them appearing once. The sample here was PBMCs, taken before TCRalphabeta/CD19-depleted stem cell transplant. Every receptor here comes from a boy younger than two with Wiskott-Aldrich syndrome, due to receive a stem cell transplant.

This chain uses TRBV20-1 with TRBJ2-1; 7 bases are shared with TRBD2. This CDR3 region has 13 residues. Germline values: CDR1 DFQATT, CDR2 SNEGSKA (reference sequence). J was trimmed by 10 bases and V by 2 bases; bases with no gene match: 8. The CDR3 spells CSARHPGLREQFF. The CDR3 DNA reads TGCAGTGCTAGACATCCGGGACTACGGGAGCAGTTCTTC.

This clonotype turned up a few times. Written as DNA, the CDR3 is TGCAGTGCTAGGGCCCGGACTAGCCAAGAGACCCAGTACTTC. Its protein product is CSARARTSQETQYF. V and J are TRBV20-1 and TRBJ2-5; 7 bases agree with TRBD2. The CDR3 spans 14 residues. Germline V gene data show CDR1 as DFQATT and CDR2 as SNEGSKA (reference sequence). V was pared by 3 bases and J by 1 base, with 5 bases of the junction left unmatched.

This chain connects TRBV6-5 to TRBJ2-1; the D is unclear. The CDR3 contains 14 residues. Looked up from germline, CDR1 is MNHEY and CDR2 is SVGAGI. V shed 0 bases and J shed 7 bases, with 10 bases lying between them. The CDR3 region is CASSYSSLENEQFF. CDR3 coding DNA: TGTGCCAGCAGTTACTCGAGCCTAGAAAATGAGCAGTTCTTC.

The chain recombines TRBV5-1 with TRBJ2-1, with TRBD1 matching over 9 bases. This CDR3 comprises 16 residues. Germline CDR1 is SGHRS and CDR2 is YFSETQ. The V gene end was trimmed by 4 bases and the J gene end by 3 bases; junction bases not matched to a gene: 8. In nucleotides, the CDR3 is TGCGCCAGCAGCGGCAGAACAGGGGGCTTCTACAATGAGCAGTTCTTC. Translating gives CASSGRTGGFYNEQFF.

This sequence joins TRBV6-1 and TRBJ2-2; 13 bases are shared with TRBD2. The ends lost 6 bases at V and 3 bases at J; junction bases unmatched: 1. CDR1 and CDR2 (germline): MNHNS, SASEGT. This CDR3 region has 15 residues. CDR3 sequence reads: CASSGLAGDTGELFF. The DNA for the CDR3 is TGTGCCAGCAGCGGACTAGCGGGAGACACCGGGGAGCTGTTTTTT.

This clonotype was counted a few times. The chain couples TRBV27 to TRBJ2-1, with D maybe TRBD2 (5 bases). This CDR3 region has 16 residues. Trimming stripped 3 bases from V and 2 bases from J, with 14 bases between. Germline values: CDR1 MNHEY, CDR2 SMNVEV (reference sequence). The CDR3 loop reads CASSFRAAYPYNEQFF. For the CDR3, the DNA is TGTGCCAGCAGTTTTAGAGCGGCCTATCCCTACAATGAGCAGTTCTTC.

The chain recombines TRBV20-1 with TRBJ2-1; the D gene is possibly TRBD2 (6 bases). This CDR3 region has 14 residues. CDR1 is DFQATT and CDR2 is SNEGSKA in the germline V gene (reference sequence). V dropped 0 bases and J dropped 4 bases, with 10 bases sitting between them. In DNA form, the CDR3 reads TGCAGTGCTAGAGAGGGGGGAGCGTACAATGAGCAGTTCTTC. Translating it yields CSAREGGAYNEQFF.

This clonotype was recorded a few times. CDR3 loop: CAWRPLGDSPNYGYTF. CDR3 coding DNA: TGTGCCTGGAGGCCTTTGGGGGACAGTCCTAACTATGGCTACACCTTC. The chain combines TRBV30 with TRBJ1-2, with 7 bases fitting TRBD1. The junction had 10 bases not matched to a gene; V was cut back by 3 bases and J by 0 bases. Germline values: CDR1 GTSNPN, CDR2 SVGIG (reference sequence). This CDR3 is 16 amino acids long.

The rearrangement links TRBV7-8 to TRBJ2-3, with TRBD2 identical over 10 bases. Trimming removed 1 base from V and 7 bases from J; junction bases left unmatched: 11. Looked up from germline, CDR1 is SGHVS and CDR2 is FQNEAQ. The CDR3 extends over 17 amino acids. In DNA form, the CDR3 reads TGTGCCAGCAGCTTAGGAACCGGAGCGGGAGGGATTCATACGCAGTATTTT. The encoded protein is CASSLGTGAGGIHTQYF.

The chain joins TRBV5-1 to TRBJ2-1, with a possible D match to TRBD2 (6 bases). Germline V gene sequence: CDR1 SGHRS, CDR2 YFSETQ. The CDR3 runs to 15 residues. V shed 0 bases and J shed 3 bases, with 10 bases lying between them. The DNA of the CDR3 is TGCGCCAGCAGCTTGGTGCGACTAGTCTACAATGAGCAGTTCTTC. Its translation is CASSLVRLVYNEQFF. The full variable domain, rest sourced from reference TRBV5-1 and TRBJ2-1, is KAGVTQTPRYLIKTRGQQVTLSCSPISGHRSVSWYQQTPGQGLQFLFEYFSETQRNKGNFPGRFSGRQFSNSRSEMNVSTLELGDSALYLCASSLVRLVYNEQFFGPGTRLTVL.

This clonotype was counted only a few times. This chain connects TRBV20-1 to TRBJ1-2; maybe TRBD1 (5 bases). The V gene lost 2 bases and the J gene lost 8 bases, with 15 bases spanning the gap. The CDR3 is 13 residues long. The germline V gene has CDR1 DFQATT and CDR2 SNEGSKA (reference sequence). The CDR3 is CSARIRGPGGYTF. CDR3 nucleotides: TGCAGTGCTAGAATCCGGGGCCCTGGGGGCTACACCTTC.

This clonotype has only one observation. V usage is TRBV7-9 and J usage is TRBJ2-1; 10 nucleotides match TRBD1. The CDR3 is 15 residues long. From germline, CDR1 is SEHNR and CDR2 FQNEAQ (reference sequence). V shed 3 bases, J shed 7 bases, and the junction held 6 bases outside the gene matches. The CDR3 DNA follows: TGTGCCAGCAGCTTCCGGGACAGGGGTAGGAATGAGCAGTTCTTC. It encodes CASSFRDRGRNEQFF.

The chain links TRBV7-9 to TRBJ2-7, with a possible D match to TRBD2 (5 bases). V gave up 0 bases and J gave up 5 bases, with 17 bases separating them. The CDR3 extends over 16 amino acids. Germline lookup yields CDR1 SEHNR and CDR2 FQNEAQ (reference sequence). This CDR3 is CASSLAPRVGWDEQYF. CDR3 nucleotides: TGTGCCAGCAGCTTAGCACCGCGGGTGGGCTGGGACGAGCAGTACTTC.

This clonotype has more than one count but fewer than ten. The chain joins TRBV13 to TRBJ2-1; 13 bases agree with TRBD2. The V segment lost 5 bases and the J segment 1 base; nucleotides outside the gene matches: 11. The CDR3 runs to 19 residues. The germline gives CDR1 PRHDT, CDR2 FYEKMQ (reference sequence). The CDR3 loop reads CASSLYQRTSGRSYNEQFF. CDR3 DNA sequence: TGTGCCAGCAGCCTCTACCAGAGGACTAGCGGGAGATCCTACAATGAGCAGTTCTTC.

The chain uses TRBV20-1 and TRBJ2-5; unclear D gene. Germline V gene data show CDR1 as DFQATT and CDR2 as SNEGSKA (reference sequence). CDR3 length: 11 amino acids. Trimming left V 7 bases short and J 5 bases short, with 11 bases between. This chain's CDR3 is CSVQASETQYF. CDR3 bases: TGCAGTGTCCAGGCTAGTGAGACCCAGTACTTC.

This chain uses TRBV29-1 with TRBJ1-2; tentatively, D is TRBD1 (6 bases). V lost 7 bases, J lost 7 bases, and 16 bases lay in between. CDR3 length equals 12 residues. Germline values: CDR1 SQVTM, CDR2 ANQGSEA. CDR3 DNA sequence: TGCAGCGCCACCACAGGGATGACTGGCTACACCTTC. It translates to CSATTGMTGYTF.

The chain joins TRBV5-1 to TRBJ2-1, with TRBD2 as a possible D gene (6 bases). The CDR3 is 16 amino acids. From germline, CDR1 is SGHRS and CDR2 YFSETQ. V was pared by 0 bases and J by 7 bases, with 17 bases between. The CDR3 nucleotides read TGCGCCAGCAGCTTGGTTAGCGACCGAGGAGGGAATGAGCAGTTCTTC. Protein sequence: CASSLVSDRGGNEQFF.

Notes on this clonotype: A junction end diverges from the germline sequence, so it may reflect a read error. The chain uses TRBV18 and TRBJ2-3; 10 bases agree with TRBD2. The CDR3 totals 18 residues. The V gene's germline CDR1 is KGHSH and CDR2 LQKENI. The DNA for the CDR3 is TGTGCCAGCGCACCGCTAGCGGGAGCTTTGTCTAGCACAGATACGCAGTATTTT. Translating gives CASAPLAGALSSTDTQYF.

This clonotype was seen more than once but under ten times. The chain joins TRBV5-6 to TRBJ2-2, with D possibly TRBD2 on 6 matching bases. Germline V gene sequence: CDR1 SGHDT, CDR2 YYEEEE. This CDR3 has 15 residues. Trimming took off 0 bases at V and 4 bases at J, with 10 bases between the two ends. This CDR3 is CASSLVFGSTGELFF. CDR3 in DNA: TGTGCCAGCAGCTTGGTGTTCGGGAGCACCGGGGAGCTGTTTTTT. Combining the CDR3 with reference TRBV5-6 and TRBJ2-2 gives the whole variable domain DAGVTQSPTHLIKTRGQQVTLRCSPKSGHDTVSWYQQALGQGPQFIFQYYEEEERQRGNFPDRFSGHQFPNYSSELNVNALLLGDSALYLCASSLVFGSTGELFFGEGSRLTVL.

V is TRBV12-3 or TRBV12-4 and J is TRBJ2-5; TRBD1 aligns across 7 bases. The trim removed 2 bases at V and 4 bases at J, leaving 13 bases unmatched. There are 17 residues in the CDR3. CDR3 in amino acids: CASSLWQGDSFGETQYF. DNA of the CDR3: TGTGCCAGCAGTTTATGGCAGGGGGATTCGTTTGGAGAGACCCAGTACTTC.

A few counts support this clonotype. The CDR3 DNA sequence: TGTGCCAGCAGCTTCTTCAACAGGGGACTAAACAATGAGCAGTTCTTC. This gives the protein CASSFFNRGLNNEQFF. J is TRBJ2-1 and V is TRBV7-8, with D perhaps TRBD1 or TRBD2 (7 bases each). The CDR3 is 16 amino acids. CDR1 is SGHVS and CDR2 is FQNEAQ in the germline V gene. Trimming stripped 3 bases from V and 5 bases from J, with 17 bases between. The variable domain in full, completed from reference TRBV7-8 and TRBJ2-1, reads GAGVSQSPRYKVAKRGQDVALRCDPISGHVSLFWYQQALGQGPEFLTYFQNEAQLDKSGLPSDRFFAERPEGSVSTLKIQRTQQEDSAVYLCASSFFNRGLNNEQFFGPGTRLTVL.

The J gene is TRBJ1-2, the V gene TRBV28, with D unresolved. Germline assignment: CDR1 MDHEN and CDR2 SYDVKM. The CDR3 runs 12 residues. V was shortened by 9 bases and J by 1 base, with 9 bases between the two germline ends. In nucleotides, the CDR3 is TGTGCCAGTTTTGCGTATAACTATGGCTACACCTTC. Translation gives CASFAYNYGYTF.

A few counts support this clonotype. The rearrangement links TRBV5-6 to TRBJ2-2, with D unclear. Germline CDR1 SGHDT, CDR2 YYEEEE. The V and J ends lost 0 bases and 5 bases respectively, with 5 bases between them. The CDR3 covers 13 residues. CDR3 amino acids: CASSLVFTGELFF. The CDR3, as DNA: TGTGCCAGCAGCTTGGTTTTTACCGGGGAGCTGTTTTTT.

This chain uses TRBV5-1 with TRBJ2-1; 10 bases agree with TRBD2. In germline, CDR1 is SGHRS, CDR2 YFSETQ. This CDR3 has 16 amino acids. V gave up 3 bases and J gave up 0 bases; unmatched junction bases: 3. The CDR3 reads CASSWRLAGSYNEQFF. The CDR3 coding sequence is TGCGCCAGCAGCTGGAGACTAGCGGGCTCCTACAATGAGCAGTTCTTC.

There are a few counts of this clonotype. The rearrangement joins TRBV12-3 or TRBV12-4 to TRBJ2-3; 9 nucleotides align to TRBD2. The CDR3 spans 16 residues. V lost 2 bases, J lost 2 bases, and 5 bases stayed unmatched. The CDR3 DNA is TGTGCCAGCAGTTTAATCATAGCGGGAGTCACAGATACGCAGTATTTT. Amino acid sequence: CASSLIIAGVTDTQYF.

The J gene is TRBJ2-7, the V gene TRBV7-2; the D gene is possibly TRBD1 (5 bases). Between the trimmed V and J ends, which lost 3 bases and 3 bases, there was a span of 9 bases. The V gene's germline CDR1 is SGHTA and CDR2 FQGNSA. The CDR3 totals 13 residues. CDR3 nucleotides: TGTGCCAGCAGCTTTGGGGCACACTACGAGCAGTACTTC. It translates to CASSFGAHYEQYF.

V gene TRBV5-6 combines with J gene TRBJ2-1; possible D gene TRBD2, 6 bases. CDR1 is SGHDT and CDR2 is YYEEEE in the germline V gene. The V end lost 3 bases, the J end lost 1 base, and 14 bases lay between the germline ends. The CDR3 runs 16 residues. The CDR3 reads CASSWGLGSSYNEQFF. The CDR3 coding sequence is TGTGCCAGCAGCTGGGGACTCGGATCGTCCTACAATGAGCAGTTCTTC.

The V and J genes are TRBV28 and TRBJ2-3; TRBD2 might be the D (5 bases). Trimming pared 6 bases from V and 4 bases from J, leaving 8 bases between. Per the germline V gene, CDR1 is MDHEN and CDR2 is SYDVKM. The CDR3 sequence is 12 residues long. The CDR3 sequence: CASRPGADTQYF. The CDR3 region has the DNA TGTGCCAGCAGGCCCGGGGCAGATACGCAGTATTTT.

This clonotype was counted between two and nine times. This sequence joins TRBV7-2 and TRBJ2-1; 12 bases are a match to TRBD2. CDR1 SGHTA and CDR2 FQGNSA come from the germline V gene. The CDR3 length is 19 residues. V gave up 2 bases and J gave up 6 bases; unmatched junction bases: 14. The CDR3 reads CASSLTPRGTSGRINEQFF. The CDR3 nucleotides read TGTGCCAGCAGCTTAACGCCAAGAGGAACTAGCGGGAGGATCAATGAGCAGTTCTTC.

Only a few counts were recorded for this clonotype. This chain uses TRBV20-1 with TRBJ2-7; TRBD2 aligns across 12 bases. After removal of 5 bases from V and 5 bases from J, the junction contained 7 bases not matched to a gene. The length of the CDR3 is 14 residues. Germline assignment: CDR1 DFQATT and CDR2 SNEGSKA (reference sequence). The CDR3 protein is CSAQRLAGVHEQYF. The DNA of the CDR3 is TGCAGTGCTCAAAGACTAGCGGGAGTCCACGAGCAGTACTTC.